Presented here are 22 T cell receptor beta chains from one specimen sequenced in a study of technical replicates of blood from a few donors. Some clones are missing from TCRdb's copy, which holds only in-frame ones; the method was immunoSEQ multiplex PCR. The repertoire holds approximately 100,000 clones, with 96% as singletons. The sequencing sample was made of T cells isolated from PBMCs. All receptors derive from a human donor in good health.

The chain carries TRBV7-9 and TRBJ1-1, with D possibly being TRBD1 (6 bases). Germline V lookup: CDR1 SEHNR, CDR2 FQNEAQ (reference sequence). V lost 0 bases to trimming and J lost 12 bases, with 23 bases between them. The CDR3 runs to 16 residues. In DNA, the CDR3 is TGTGCCAGCAGCTTAGCGTCACGGGGGGGCTGGGCTGGGACTTTCTTT. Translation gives CASSLASRGGWAGTFF. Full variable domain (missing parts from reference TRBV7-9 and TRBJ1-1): DTGVSQNPRHKITKRGQNVTFRCDPISEHNRLYWYRQTLGQGPEFLTYFQNEAQLEKSRLLSDRFSAERPKGSFSTLEIQRTEQGDSAMYLCASSLASRGGWAGTFFGQGTRLTVV.

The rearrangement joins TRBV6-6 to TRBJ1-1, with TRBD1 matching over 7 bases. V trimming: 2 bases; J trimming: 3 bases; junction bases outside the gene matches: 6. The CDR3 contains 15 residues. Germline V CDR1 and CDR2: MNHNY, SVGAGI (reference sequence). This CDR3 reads CASSYASGQYTEAFF. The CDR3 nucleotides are TGTGCCAGCAGTTACGCCTCGGGACAGTACACTGAAGCTTTCTTT.

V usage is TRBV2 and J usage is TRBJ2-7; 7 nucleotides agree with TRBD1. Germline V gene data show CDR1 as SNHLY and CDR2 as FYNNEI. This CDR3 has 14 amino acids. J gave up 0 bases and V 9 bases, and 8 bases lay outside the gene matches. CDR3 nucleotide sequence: TGTGCCAGTTCCGCGGACAGGCACTCCTACGAGCAGTACTTC. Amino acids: CASSADRHSYEQYF.

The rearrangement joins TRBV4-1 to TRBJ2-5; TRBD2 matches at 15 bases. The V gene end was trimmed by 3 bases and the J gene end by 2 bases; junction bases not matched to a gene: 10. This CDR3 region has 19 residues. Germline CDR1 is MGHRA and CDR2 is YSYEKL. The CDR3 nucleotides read TGCGCCAGCAGCCATCCCGGACTAGCGGGAGGGCCGGGACAAGAGACCCAGTACTTC. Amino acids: CASSHPGLAGGPGQETQYF.

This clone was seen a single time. This chain's CDR3 is CASSLQETQYF. The CDR3 nucleotides are TGTGCCAGCAGCCTACAAGAGACCCAGTACTTC. The chain uses TRBV6-5 and TRBJ2-5; no clear D. Germline V gives CDR1 MNHEY, CDR2 SVGAGI. CDR3 length: 11 amino acids. Trimming left V 6 bases short and J 2 bases short, with 4 bases between.

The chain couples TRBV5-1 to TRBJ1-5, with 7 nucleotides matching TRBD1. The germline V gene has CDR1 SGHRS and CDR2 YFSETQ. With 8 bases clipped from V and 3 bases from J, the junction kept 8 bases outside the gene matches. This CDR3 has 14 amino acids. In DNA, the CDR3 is TGCGCCAGTCCGGGACAGAGATCCAATCAGCCCCAGCATTTT. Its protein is CASPGQRSNQPQHF.

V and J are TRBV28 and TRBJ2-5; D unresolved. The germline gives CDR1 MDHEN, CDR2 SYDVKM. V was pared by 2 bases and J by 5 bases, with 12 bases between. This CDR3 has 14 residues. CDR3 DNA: TGTGCCAGCAGTTTACCCCCAGCTAGGGAGACCCAGTACTTC. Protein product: CASSLPPARETQYF.

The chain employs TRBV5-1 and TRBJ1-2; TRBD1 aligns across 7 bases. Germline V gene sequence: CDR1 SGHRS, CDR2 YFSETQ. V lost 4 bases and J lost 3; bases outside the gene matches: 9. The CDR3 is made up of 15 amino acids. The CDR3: CASSENRGLDYGYTF. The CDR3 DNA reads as TGCGCCAGCAGCGAAAACAGGGGATTGGACTATGGCTACACCTTC.

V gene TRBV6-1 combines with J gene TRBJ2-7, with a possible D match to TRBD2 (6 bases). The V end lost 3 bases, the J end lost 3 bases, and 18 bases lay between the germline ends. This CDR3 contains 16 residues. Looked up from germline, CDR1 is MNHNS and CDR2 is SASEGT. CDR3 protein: CASSEPWTILLYEQYF. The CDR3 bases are TGTGCCAGCAGTGAGCCGTGGACTATCCTCCTCTACGAGCAGTACTTC.

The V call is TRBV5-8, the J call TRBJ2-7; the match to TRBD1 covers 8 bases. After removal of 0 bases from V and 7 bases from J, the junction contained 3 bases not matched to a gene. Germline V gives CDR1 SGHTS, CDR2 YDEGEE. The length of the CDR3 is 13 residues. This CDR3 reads CASSLGGDREQYF. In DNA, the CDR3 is TGTGCCAGCAGCTTGGGAGGGGACAGGGAGCAGTACTTC.

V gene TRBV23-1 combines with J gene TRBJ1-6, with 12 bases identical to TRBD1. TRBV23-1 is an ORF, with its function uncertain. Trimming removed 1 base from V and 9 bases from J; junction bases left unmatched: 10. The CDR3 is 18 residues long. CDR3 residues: CASSQFFTGTGGSSPLHF. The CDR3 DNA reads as TGCGCCAGCAGTCAATTTTTTACGGGGACAGGGGGCTCTTCACCCCTCCACTTT.

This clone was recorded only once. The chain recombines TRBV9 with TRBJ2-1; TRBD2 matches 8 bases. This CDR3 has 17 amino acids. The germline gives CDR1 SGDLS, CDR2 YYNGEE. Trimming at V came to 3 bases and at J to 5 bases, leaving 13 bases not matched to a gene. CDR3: CASSGTPGTRMNNEQFF. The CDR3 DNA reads TGTGCCAGCAGCGGAACCCCCGGGACTAGGATGAACAATGAGCAGTTCTTC.

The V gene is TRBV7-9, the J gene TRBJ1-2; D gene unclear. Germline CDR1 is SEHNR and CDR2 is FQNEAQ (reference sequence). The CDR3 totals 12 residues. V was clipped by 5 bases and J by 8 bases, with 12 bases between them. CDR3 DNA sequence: TGTGCCAGCAGCGTCCGAGAGCCGGGCTACACCTTC. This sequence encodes CASSVREPGYTF.

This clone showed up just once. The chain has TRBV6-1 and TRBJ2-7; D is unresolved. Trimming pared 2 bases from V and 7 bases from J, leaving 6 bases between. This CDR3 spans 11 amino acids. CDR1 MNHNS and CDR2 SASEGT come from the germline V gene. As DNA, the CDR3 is TGTGCCAGCAGTGAAATCGAGGAGCAGTACTTC. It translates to CASSEIEEQYF.

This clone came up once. CDR3 region: CASASQDRVNIQYF. The CDR3 bases are TGTGCCAGCGCCTCCCAGGACAGGGTAAACATTCAGTACTTC. The chain links TRBV6-1 to TRBJ2-4, with 8 bases identical to TRBD1. This CDR3 region has 14 residues. The J segment lost 6 bases and the V segment lost 8 bases, leaving 9 bases of the junction unmatched. Germline V gene lookup returns CDR1 MNHNS and CDR2 SASEGT.

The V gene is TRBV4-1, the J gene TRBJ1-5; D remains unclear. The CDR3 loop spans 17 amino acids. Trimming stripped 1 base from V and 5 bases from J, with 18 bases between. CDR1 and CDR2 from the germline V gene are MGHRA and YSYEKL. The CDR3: CASSQGGYWTGYQPQHF. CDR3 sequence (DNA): TGCGCCAGCAGCCAAGGGGGTTACTGGACGGGATATCAGCCCCAGCATTTT.

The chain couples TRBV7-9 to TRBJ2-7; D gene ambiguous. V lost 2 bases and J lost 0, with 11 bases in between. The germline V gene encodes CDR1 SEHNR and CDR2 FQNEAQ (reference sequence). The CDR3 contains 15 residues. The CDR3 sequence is CASSLIIGSSYEQYF. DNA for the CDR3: TGTGCCAGCAGCTTAATTATTGGTAGCTCCTACGAGCAGTACTTC.

The CDR3: CASSLIPSGLRGYEQYF. The DNA for the CDR3 is TGTGCCAGCAGCTTAATTCCGTCTGGTCTACGGGGTTACGAGCAGTACTTC. This chain connects TRBV7-9 to TRBJ2-7; D may be TRBD2 (5 bases). The CDR3 consists of 17 residues. The germline V and J ends were trimmed by 2 bases and 4 bases, with 21 bases remaining between them. CDR1 is SEHNR, CDR2 FQNEAQ, per germline (reference sequence).

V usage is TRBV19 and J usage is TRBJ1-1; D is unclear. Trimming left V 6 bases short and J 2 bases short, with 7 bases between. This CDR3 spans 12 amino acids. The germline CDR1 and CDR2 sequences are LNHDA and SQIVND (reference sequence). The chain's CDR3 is CASSRSNTEAFF. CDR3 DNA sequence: TGTGCCAGTAGCAGGTCTAACACTGAAGCTTTCTTT.

The CDR3 reads CASSQDHRVHNEQFF. The CDR3, as DNA: TGCGCCAGCAGCCAAGATCACAGGGTCCACAATGAGCAGTTCTTC. The chain combines TRBV4-1 with TRBJ2-1; TRBD1 might be the D (6 bases). CDR1 and CDR2 (germline): MGHRA, YSYEKL. The germline V and J ends were trimmed by 0 bases and 5 bases, with 11 bases remaining between them. CDR3 size: 15 residues.

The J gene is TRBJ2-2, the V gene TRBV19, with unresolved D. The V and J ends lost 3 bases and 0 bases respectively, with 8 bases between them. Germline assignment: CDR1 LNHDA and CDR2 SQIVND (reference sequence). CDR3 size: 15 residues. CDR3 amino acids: CASSIMPTNTGELFF. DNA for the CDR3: TGTGCCAGTAGTATCATGCCTACGAACACCGGGGAGCTGTTTTTT. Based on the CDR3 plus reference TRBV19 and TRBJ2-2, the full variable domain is DGGITQSPKYLFRKEGQNVTLSCEQNLNHDAMYWYRQDPGQGLRLIYYSQIVNDFQKGDIAEGYSVSREKKESFPLTVTSAQKNPTAFYLCASSIMPTNTGELFFGEGSRLTVL.

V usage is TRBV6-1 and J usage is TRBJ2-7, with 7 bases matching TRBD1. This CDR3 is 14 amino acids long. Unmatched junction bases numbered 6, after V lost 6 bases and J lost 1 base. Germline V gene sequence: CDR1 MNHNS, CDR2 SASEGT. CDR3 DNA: TGTGCCAGCAGCGACAGGGTTTTATCCTACGAGCAGTACTTC. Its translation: CASSDRVLSYEQYF.